This T cell receptor (beta chain) was profiled in a study of shared clonotypes between healthy human individuals. Study outcomes and limitations: Naive subsets usually exceeded memory subsets in estimated richness.

Original data processing: With immunoSEQ giving junction-only sequences and no quality scores, filtering differed. Profiled with immunoSEQ multiplex PCR; TCRdb holds only in-frame clones, not every one. The DNA gave D and trimming, while V, J and clone size come from that table. The repertoire has approximately 1,500,000 clones, approximately 96% of them found once; the top ten carry about 1.2%. This CDR3 region has 16 residues. In germline, CDR1 is SGHNT, CDR2 YYREEE (reference sequence). V lost 0 bases to trimming and J lost 0 bases, with 10 bases between them. Concerning this clone: Its antigen remains unknown.

This TCR derives from a man aged 30-40 years in good health. The rearrangement links TRBV5-4 to TRBJ2-1; D is ambiguous. Sample: naive CD4+ T cells sorted from blood. As to subset: CD45RA+ positively selected. CDR3 coding DNA: TGTGCCAGCAGCTTGGAGCCGCTGAGCTCCTACAATGAGCAGTTCTTC. Its protein product is CASSLEPLSSYNEQFF.